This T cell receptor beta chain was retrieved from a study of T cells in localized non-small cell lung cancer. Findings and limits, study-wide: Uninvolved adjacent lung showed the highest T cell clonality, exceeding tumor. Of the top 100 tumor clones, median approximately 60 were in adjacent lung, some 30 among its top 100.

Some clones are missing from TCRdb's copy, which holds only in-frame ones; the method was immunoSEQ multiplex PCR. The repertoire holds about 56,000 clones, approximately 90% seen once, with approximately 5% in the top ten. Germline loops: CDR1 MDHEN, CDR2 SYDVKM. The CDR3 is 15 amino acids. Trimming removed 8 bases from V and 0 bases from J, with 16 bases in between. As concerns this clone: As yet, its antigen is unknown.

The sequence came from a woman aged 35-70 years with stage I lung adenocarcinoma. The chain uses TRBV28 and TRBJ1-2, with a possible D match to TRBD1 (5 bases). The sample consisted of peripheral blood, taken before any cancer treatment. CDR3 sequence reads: CASGSFRGANYGYTF. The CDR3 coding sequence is TGTGCCAGCGGATCATTTAGGGGAGCTAACTATGGCTACACCTTC.